This TCR beta chain was identified in a study of cytomegalovirus exposure and HLA in healthy donors. Study at large: In a later analysis, it was reported that the 120 validation repertoires had been produced on the same platform as the 550 to 700 repertoires belonging to the first cohort. Study-wide points: Cytomegalovirus status was reportedly diagnosed by the classifier with high specificity and sensitivity.

The protocol was immunoSEQ multiplex PCR, while the TCRdb copy is restricted to in-frame clones and leaves out a portion. The sample records some 290,000 clones, 88% being singletons. Germline CDR1 reads SGHAT; CDR2 reads FQNNGV. The CDR3 loop spans 15 amino acids. V was clipped by 1 base and J by 4 bases, with 13 bases between them. As for this clone: Antigen unknown.

The chain carries TRBV11-2 and TRBJ1-2; no clear D gene. The specimen sequenced was PBMCs. The clonotype originates from a man aged 30 to 39 in good health and CMV-seronegative. The CDR3 region is CASSLARRSSYGYTF. The CDR3 region has the DNA TGTGCCAGCAGCTTAGCCCGGAGATCATCCTATGGCTACACCTTC.